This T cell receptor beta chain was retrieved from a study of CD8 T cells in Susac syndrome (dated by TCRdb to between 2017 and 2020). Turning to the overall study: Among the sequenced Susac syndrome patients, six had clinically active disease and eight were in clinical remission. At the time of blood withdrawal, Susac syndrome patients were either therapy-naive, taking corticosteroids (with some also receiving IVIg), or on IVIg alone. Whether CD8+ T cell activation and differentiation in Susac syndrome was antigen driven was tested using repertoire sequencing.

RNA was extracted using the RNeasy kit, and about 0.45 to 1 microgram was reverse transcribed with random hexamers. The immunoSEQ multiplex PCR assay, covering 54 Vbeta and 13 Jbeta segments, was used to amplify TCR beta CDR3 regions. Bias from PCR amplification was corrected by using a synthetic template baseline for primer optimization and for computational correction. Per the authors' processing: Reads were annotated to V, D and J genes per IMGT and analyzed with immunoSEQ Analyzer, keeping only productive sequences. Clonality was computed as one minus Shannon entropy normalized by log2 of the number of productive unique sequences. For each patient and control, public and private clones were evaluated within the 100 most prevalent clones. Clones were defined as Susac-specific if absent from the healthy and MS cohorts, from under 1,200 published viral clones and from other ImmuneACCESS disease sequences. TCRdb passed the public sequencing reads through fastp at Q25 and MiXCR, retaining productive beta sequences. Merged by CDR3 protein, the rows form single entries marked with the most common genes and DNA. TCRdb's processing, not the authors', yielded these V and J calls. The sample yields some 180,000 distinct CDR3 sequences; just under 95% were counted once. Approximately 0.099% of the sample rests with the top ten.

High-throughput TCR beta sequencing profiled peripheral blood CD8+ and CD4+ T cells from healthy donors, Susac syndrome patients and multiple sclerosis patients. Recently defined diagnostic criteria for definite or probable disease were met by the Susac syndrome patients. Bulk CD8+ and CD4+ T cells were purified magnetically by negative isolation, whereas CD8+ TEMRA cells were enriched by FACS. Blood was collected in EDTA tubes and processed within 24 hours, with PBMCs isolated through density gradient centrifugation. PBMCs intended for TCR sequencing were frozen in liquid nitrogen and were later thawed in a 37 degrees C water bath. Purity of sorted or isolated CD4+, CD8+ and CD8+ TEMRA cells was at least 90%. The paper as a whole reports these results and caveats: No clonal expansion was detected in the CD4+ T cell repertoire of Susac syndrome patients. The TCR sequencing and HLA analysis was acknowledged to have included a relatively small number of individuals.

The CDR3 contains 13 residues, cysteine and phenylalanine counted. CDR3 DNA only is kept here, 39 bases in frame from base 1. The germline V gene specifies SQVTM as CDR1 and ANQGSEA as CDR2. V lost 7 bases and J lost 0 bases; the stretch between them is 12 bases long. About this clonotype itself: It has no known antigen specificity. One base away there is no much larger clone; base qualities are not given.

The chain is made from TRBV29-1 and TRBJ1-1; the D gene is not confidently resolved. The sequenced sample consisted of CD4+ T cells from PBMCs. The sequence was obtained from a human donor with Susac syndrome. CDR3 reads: CSASNRVNTEAFF. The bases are TGCAGCGCCTCTAATAGGGTGAACACTGAAGCTTTCTTT.